The clone carrying this T cell receptor (beta chain) was counted a single time. The sample comes from a study of blood T cell repertoires in COVID-19. V shed 5 bases and J shed 3 bases, with 19 bases lying between them. Germline V gene sequence: CDR1 LNHDA, CDR2 SQIVND (reference sequence). This CDR3 comprises 16 residues. Original data processing: Estimated nucleated cell counts came from reference gene primer amplification. Method: immunoSEQ multiplex PCR; TCRdb's copy keeps in-frame clones and lacks some. The DNA gave D and trimming, while V, J and clone size come from that table. The table lists 70,000 to 95,000 clones, approximately 82% of them singletons.

Sequencing was carried out using peripheral blood. The rearrangement uses TRBV19 and TRBJ1-2, with D perhaps matching TRBD1 (5 bases). The receptor was isolated from a human donor in a cohort sampled during active COVID-19. CDR3 DNA sequence: TGTGCCAGTAGTCTCCCCTCTGGGGCAGGGTACTATGGCTACACCTTC. It encodes CASSLPSGAGYYGYTF.